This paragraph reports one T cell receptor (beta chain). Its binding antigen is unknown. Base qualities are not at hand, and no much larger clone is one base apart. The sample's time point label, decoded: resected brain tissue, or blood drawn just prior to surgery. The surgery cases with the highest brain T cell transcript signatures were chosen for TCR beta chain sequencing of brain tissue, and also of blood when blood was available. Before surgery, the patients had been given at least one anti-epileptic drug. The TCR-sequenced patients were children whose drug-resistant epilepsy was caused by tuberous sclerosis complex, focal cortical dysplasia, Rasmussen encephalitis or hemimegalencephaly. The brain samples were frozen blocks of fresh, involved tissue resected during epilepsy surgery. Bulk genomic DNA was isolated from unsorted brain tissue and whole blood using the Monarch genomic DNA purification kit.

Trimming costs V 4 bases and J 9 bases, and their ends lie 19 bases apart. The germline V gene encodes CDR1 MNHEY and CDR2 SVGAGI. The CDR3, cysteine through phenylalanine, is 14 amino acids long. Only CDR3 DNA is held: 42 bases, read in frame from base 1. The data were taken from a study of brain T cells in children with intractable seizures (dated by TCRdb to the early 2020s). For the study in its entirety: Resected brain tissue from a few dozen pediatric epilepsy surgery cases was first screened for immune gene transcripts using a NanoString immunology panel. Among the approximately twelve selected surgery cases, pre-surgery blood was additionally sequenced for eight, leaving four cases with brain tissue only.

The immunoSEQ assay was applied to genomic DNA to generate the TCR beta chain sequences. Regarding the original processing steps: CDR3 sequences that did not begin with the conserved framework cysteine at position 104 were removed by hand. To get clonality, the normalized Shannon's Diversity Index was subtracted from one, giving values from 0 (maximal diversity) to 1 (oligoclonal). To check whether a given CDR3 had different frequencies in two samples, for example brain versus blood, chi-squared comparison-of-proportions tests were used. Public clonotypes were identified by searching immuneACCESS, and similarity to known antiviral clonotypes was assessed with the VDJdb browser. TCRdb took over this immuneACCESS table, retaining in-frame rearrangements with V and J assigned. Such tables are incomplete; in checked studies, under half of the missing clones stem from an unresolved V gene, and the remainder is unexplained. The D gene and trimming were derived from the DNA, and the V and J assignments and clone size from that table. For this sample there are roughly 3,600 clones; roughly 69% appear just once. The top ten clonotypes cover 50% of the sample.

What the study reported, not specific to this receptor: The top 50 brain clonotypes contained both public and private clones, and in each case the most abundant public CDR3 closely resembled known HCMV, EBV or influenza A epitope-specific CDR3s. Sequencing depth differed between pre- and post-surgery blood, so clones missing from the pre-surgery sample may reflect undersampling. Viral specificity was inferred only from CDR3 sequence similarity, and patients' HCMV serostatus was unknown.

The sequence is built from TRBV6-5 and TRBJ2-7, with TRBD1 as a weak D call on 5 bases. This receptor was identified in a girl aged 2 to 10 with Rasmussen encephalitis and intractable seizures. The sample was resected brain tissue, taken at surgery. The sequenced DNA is TGTGCCAGCAGTTTCGGACAAGGCATAATGGGGCAGTACTTC. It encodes CASSFGQGIMGQYF.